This T cell receptor (beta chain) appears in the sequencing data of a study of blood T cells in healthy people across ages. General observations from the study: Per-million-T-cell TCR beta diversity fell roughly linearly with age. Relative to aged donors, long-lived donors carried more naive CD4+ cells and displayed higher diversity.

For this clonotype: Antigen specificity is unknown.

CDR1 is MRHNA, CDR2 SNTAGT, per germline. This CDR3 has 15 residues. The V end lost 6 bases, the J end lost 6 bases, and 19 bases lay between the germline ends. With a J-beta primer mix and a sample-barcoded 5' primer, a second PCR ran about 7 to 12 cycles. Each cDNA molecule received a tag from a template-switch adaptor that had 12 random nucleotides. TCRdb ran MiXCR on the 5' RACE reads and lists one entry per CDR3 protein. The profile shows 1,300,000 or so distinct CDR3 sequences, 45% to 70% of them singletons. Isolation yielded PBMCs, at least 6 million per sample, in every case. The V call is TRBV6-4, the J call TRBJ2-3, with D possibly being TRBD1 or TRBD2 (5 bases each). Sequencing was carried out using blood. The clonotype comes from a man aged 18 to 35 in good health. This chain's CDR3 is CASSRDPIITDTQYF. The CDR3 nucleotides are TGTGCCAGCAGCCGGGACCCAATCATCACCGATACGCAGTATTTT.